This entry concerns a single T cell receptor (beta chain). What it binds is not known. This specimen comes from a study of shared clonotypes between healthy human individuals. Study context: The study enrolled two women and a few men aged 18 to 49. Findings and caveats of the study: The sole specimen, blood, was sampled, and tissue repertoires likely differ. Clonotype sharing among donors likely depends on sequencing depth.

Some clones are missing from TCRdb's copy, which holds only in-frame ones; the method was immunoSEQ multiplex PCR. This sample has roughly 500,000 clones, with about 72% found just once. Germline V CDR1 and CDR2: SGHRS, YFSETQ. The CDR3 runs 15 residues. V lost 7 bases and J lost 3; bases outside the gene matches: 11. This chain links TRBV5-1 with TRBJ2-3; 7 bases are a match to TRBD2. The sequencing input was PBMCs. The sequence derives from a woman aged 35 to 49 in good health. Some clones in this sample may be carry-over from other donors' samples. The CDR3, as DNA: TGCGCCAGCCACCCGACTAGCCCTTATACAGATACGCAGTATTTT. Translation: CASHPTSPYTDTQYF.